The clone carrying this T cell receptor beta chain was seen only a few times. Antigen: not known. Primers used in a second PCR of roughly 7 to 12 cycles were a sample-barcoded 5' primer and a J-beta primer mix. A single record per CDR3 protein comes from TCRdb applying MiXCR to the 5' RACE reads. The profile shows approximately 1.5 million distinct CDR3 sequences, approximately 43% of them singletons. The data were obtained in a study of blood T cells in healthy people across ages. Study-level results: A strong correlation was seen between TCR beta diversity and naive T cell percentage. Across the age range, TCR beta diversity per million T cells fell in a roughly linear way. Greater diversity and more naive CD4+ cells were seen in long-lived donors than in aged donors.

Isolation per sample recovered at least 6 million PBMCs. Sample: blood. This sequence originates from a woman between 18 and 30 years old in good health.

The CDR3 nucleotides are TGCGCCAGCAGCCATAGACTAGCGGGAGCTTATTGGGACAATGAGCAGTTCTTC. As protein: CASSHRLAGAYWDNEQFF. The V and J genes are TRBV4-3 and TRBJ2-1; 12 bases agree with TRBD2. Germline CDR1 and CDR2: LGHNA and YSLEER. The trim removed 3 bases at V and 5 bases at J, leaving 11 bases unmatched. The CDR3 length is 18 residues.